The 2 T cell receptor beta chains presented below share a single source sample, sequenced in a study of control samples from healthy donors and cancer patients. The method was immunoSEQ multiplex PCR; TCRdb's version includes in-frame clones alone and lacks a portion of them. The top ten hold less than 8.5% of the sample, which has fewer than 40,000 clones, roughly 94% seen once. Input material: blood. All receptors come from a man aged 55 to 70 in good health.

Of note for this clone: The DNA is left out, because the CDR3 cannot be placed on it with certainty; the CDR3 is given as TCRdb lists it. The V gene is TRBV29-1, the J gene TRBJ1-4. 15 amino acids form the CDR3, both terminal residues included. The germline V gene encodes CDR1 SQVTM and CDR2 ANQGSEA. CDR3 amino acids: CSVRLSQKLMKNCFF.

The J gene is TRBJ2-3, the V gene TRBV6-1; 12 nucleotides align to TRBD2. The junction had 9 bases not matched to a gene; V was cut back by 2 bases and J by 9 bases. This CDR3 is 16 amino acids long. Looked up from germline, CDR1 is MNHNS and CDR2 is SASEGT. In nucleotides, the CDR3 is TGTGCCAGCAGTGAACTAGCGGGGGGGCCTCAAGAGACGCAGTATTTT. Protein sequence: CASSELAGGPQETQYF.